Sequencing of this TCR beta chain was carried out in a study of blood T cell repertoires in COVID-19 (dated by TCRdb to the early 2020s). Describing the broader study: The collaborator samples originated in the United States, Italy and Spain and spanned the acute and convalescent phases of COVID-19. HLA class I and class II types, where available, came from metadata supplied by the sample provider rather than from assay-based typing. The repertoires were released in a freely available public database meant as a resource for research on the immune response to SARS-CoV-2. The dataset comprised deeply sampled blood TCRbeta repertoires from subjects exposed to, actively infected with, or recovered from COVID-19. The sample metadata nearly always contained a de-identified subject ID, COVID-19 status, age in years and sex. Samples were obtained from the ongoing ImmuneRACE study (first 160 participants) and from 1,200 or so subjects provided by 6 global collaborators. The prospective study material was composed of cDNA or gDNA derived from T cells, B-cell-depleted T cells, or PBMCs.

The immunoSEQ Assay, a bias-controlled multiplex PCR, was used to amplify TCRbeta CDR3 regions from genomic DNA. Under the source paper's analysis protocol: Within the assay, amplification of reference gene primers was used to estimate how many nucleated cells each sample contained. To quantify the absolute abundance of each unique TCRbeta CDR3 rearrangement, sequence reads were collapsed and filtered. For each sample, productive Simpson clonality was calculated as the square root of Simpson's diversity index across productive rearrangements. Held by TCRdb, this immuneACCESS table contains in-frame sequences only and omits some clones. Under half of the omission traces to an unresolved V gene where checked; the cause of the rest is unknown. For V, J and clone size, that table is used; D and trimming come from the DNA. The sample includes some 70,000 clones, with 87% observed a single time. Of the sample, roughly 8.5% falls within the top ten clones.

The collaborating institutions used their own protocols to collect whole blood in K2EDTA tubes. Collaborator samples were shipped for TCRbeta analysis as frozen whole blood, isolated PBMCs, or DNA extracted from either sample type. Concerning this clone itself: The clone's antigen remains unknown. Base qualities are missing; no much larger clone stands one base away.

Spanning cysteine to phenylalanine, the CDR3 consists of 12 amino acids. The only DNA kept is the CDR3, 36 bases in frame from the first base. V is shortened by 1 base, J by 6 bases, and the region joining them spans 5 bases. According to the germline V gene, CDR1 reads SGHTA and CDR2 reads FQGNSA. Points the paper makes about the study in general: The quantity of clinical and demographic metadata differed by source and by participant and was supplied without curation.

The specimen sequenced was peripheral blood. The chain is made from TRBV7-2 and TRBJ2-3, with the D gene too uncertain to name. This receptor was taken from a middle-aged man with active COVID-19. The DNA is as follows: TGTGCCAGCAGCTTAGTAGTTGATACGCAGTATTTT. Translated, it reads CASSLVVDTQYF.